The 14 T cell receptor beta chains given below trace back to one sample, sequenced in a study of blood T cell repertoires in COVID-19. TCRdb's copy holds only in-frame clones and misses some; the assay was immunoSEQ multiplex PCR. The table has approximately 80,000 clones, approximately 88% seen once. The sample comprised peripheral blood. The receptors shown here come from an elderly woman with acute or convalescent COVID-19.

V and J are TRBV19 and TRBJ2-1; TRBD2 aligns across 7 bases. Germline CDR1 LNHDA, CDR2 SQIVND (reference sequence). J lost 3 bases, V lost 2 bases, and 4 bases had no gene match. CDR3 length: 15 amino acids. This chain's CDR3 is CASSIRQRGYNEQFF. DNA for the CDR3: TGTGCCAGTAGTATAAGGCAGCGGGGCTACAATGAGCAGTTCTTC.

This clone was counted a single time. This chain uses TRBV19 with TRBJ2-4; the D gene is possibly TRBD2 (6 bases). The germline V gene encodes CDR1 LNHDA and CDR2 SQIVND (reference sequence). Trimming pared 8 bases from V and 4 bases from J, leaving 12 bases between. This CDR3 contains 13 residues. The chain's CDR3 is CASLSSDKNIQYF. CDR3 bases: TGTGCCAGTCTATCTAGCGATAAAAACATTCAGTACTTC.

This clone has a handful of counts. CDR3 region: CASSLELAGSTGELFF. The CDR3 region has the DNA TGTGCCAGCAGCTTAGAACTAGCGGGGTCCACCGGGGAGCTGTTTTTT. V and J are TRBV11-1 and TRBJ2-2; 10 nucleotides match TRBD2. CDR1 SGHAT and CDR2 FQDESV come from the germline V gene (reference sequence). The CDR3 consists of 16 residues. J gave up 4 bases and V 1 base, and 3 bases lay outside the gene matches.

The chain is built from TRBV2 and TRBJ2-7, with 7 nucleotides matching TRBD1. This CDR3 region has 16 residues. CDR1 is SNHLY, CDR2 FYNNEI, per germline. The V segment lost 5 bases and the J segment 2 bases; nucleotides outside the gene matches: 12. The CDR3 DNA follows: TGTGCCAGCAGTTCACCCCTCCGGGACAGTACCTACGAGCAGTACTTC. Amino acids: CASSSPLRDSTYEQYF.

The rearrangement links TRBV6-2 or TRBV6-3 to TRBJ1-5; D not resolved. V was trimmed by 2 bases and J by 2 bases, leaving 13 bases between them. Germline CDR1 MNHEY, CDR2 SVGEGT. The CDR3 is made up of 16 amino acids. CDR3 in DNA: TGTGCCAGCAGTTACGGCCTCTACCAGGGCAATCAGCCCCAGCATTTT. This translates into CASSYGLYQGNQPQHF.

The gene calls are TRBV7-2 and TRBJ2-5, with 9 bases matching TRBD2. The germline gives CDR1 SGHTA, CDR2 FQGNSA. The CDR3 length is 16 residues. The V gene end was trimmed by 2 bases and the J gene end by 5 bases; junction bases not matched to a gene: 9. DNA of the CDR3: TGTGCCAGCAGCTTAAAATATCGCGGGGGGGCGGAGACCCAGTACTTC. Translating gives CASSLKYRGGAETQYF.

The chain has TRBV3-1 (or the pseudogene TRBV3-2) and TRBJ2-5; D is perhaps TRBD2 (5 bases). V lost 0 bases to trimming and J lost 9 bases, with 11 bases between them. In germline, CDR1 is LGHDT, CDR2 YNNKEL (reference sequence). This CDR3 has 13 residues. As DNA, the CDR3 is TGTGCCAGCAGCCAAGATCGAGGGTTATCCCAGTACTTC. It is translated as CASSQDRGLSQYF.

The chain combines TRBV5-1 with TRBJ2-7, with 9 positions matching TRBD1. Losses at the gene ends were 4 bases for V and 5 bases for J; bases not matched to a gene: 13. This CDR3 is 16 amino acids long. The V gene's germline CDR1 is SGHRS and CDR2 YFSETQ. The CDR3 DNA follows: TGCGCCAGCAGCCTCCGACTGGGACAGGGTTCACACGAGCAGTACTTC. This sequence encodes CASSLRLGQGSHEQYF.

The sample holds a few counts of this clone. The chain has TRBV3-1 (or the pseudogene TRBV3-2) and TRBJ1-2; possibly TRBD1 for D (6 bases). The V gene's germline CDR1 is LGHDT and CDR2 YNNKEL (reference sequence). V was trimmed by 2 bases and J by 4 bases, leaving 11 bases between them. The CDR3 covers 14 residues. CDR3 region: CASSQPRGFYGYTF. The DNA of the CDR3 is TGTGCCAGCAGCCAACCCAGGGGATTCTATGGCTACACCTTC.

The chain uses TRBV5-1 and TRBJ1-1; TRBD1 agrees at 7 bases. Germline V gene lookup returns CDR1 SGHRS and CDR2 YFSETQ. After removal of 5 bases from V and 2 bases from J, the junction contained 6 bases not matched to a gene. CDR3 length: 14 amino acids. The CDR3 DNA follows: TGCGCCAGCAGGGAACAGGGGAGAAACACTGAAGCTTTCTTT. It specifies CASREQGRNTEAFF. The full variable domain, its missing parts supplied by reference TRBV5-1 and TRBJ1-1, is KAGVTQTPRYLIKTRGQQVTLSCSPISGHRSVSWYQQTPGQGLQFLFEYFSETQRNKGNFPGRFSGRQFSNSRSEMNVSTLELGDSALYLCASREQGRNTEAFFGQGTRLTVV.

The chain employs TRBV27 and TRBJ1-2, with 7 bases lining up with TRBD1. With V trimmed by 2 bases and J by 0 bases, 15 bases remained unmatched. Germline V gives CDR1 MNHEY, CDR2 SMNVEV (reference sequence). The CDR3 loop spans 19 amino acids. The CDR3 loop is CASSLKWDRLSGANYGYTF. The CDR3 DNA reads TGTGCCAGCAGTTTAAAATGGGACAGACTATCTGGAGCTAACTATGGCTACACCTTC.

This clone was detected once. The gene calls are TRBV7-9 and TRBJ1-2; D perhaps matches TRBD1 (6 bases). Trimming removed 5 bases at V and 6 bases at J, with 10 bases between. The CDR3 extends over 12 amino acids. Germline CDR1 reads SEHNR; CDR2 reads FQNEAQ (reference sequence). The CDR3 region is CASSAQGDGYTF. CDR3 coding DNA: TGTGCCAGCAGCGCACAGGGAGATGGCTACACCTTC.

This clone was detected only a few times. CDR3 protein: CAISGGSDRPYEQYF. CDR3 DNA sequence: TGTGCCATCAGTGGAGGCAGCGACAGGCCCTACGAGCAGTACTTC. The chain combines TRBV10-3 with TRBJ2-7; maybe TRBD1 (6 bases). V gave up 4 bases and J gave up 2 bases, with 15 bases separating them. The length of the CDR3 is 15 residues. Germline V lookup: CDR1 ENHRY, CDR2 SYGVKD.

The chain links TRBV13 to TRBJ1-3; D not resolved. CDR3 length equals 14 residues. Trimming pared 1 base from V and 2 bases from J, leaving 6 bases between. The germline V gene has CDR1 PRHDT and CDR2 FYEKMQ (reference sequence). CDR3: CASSLDQAGNTIYF. CDR3 DNA: TGTGCCAGCAGCTTAGATCAGGCTGGAAACACCATATATTTT.